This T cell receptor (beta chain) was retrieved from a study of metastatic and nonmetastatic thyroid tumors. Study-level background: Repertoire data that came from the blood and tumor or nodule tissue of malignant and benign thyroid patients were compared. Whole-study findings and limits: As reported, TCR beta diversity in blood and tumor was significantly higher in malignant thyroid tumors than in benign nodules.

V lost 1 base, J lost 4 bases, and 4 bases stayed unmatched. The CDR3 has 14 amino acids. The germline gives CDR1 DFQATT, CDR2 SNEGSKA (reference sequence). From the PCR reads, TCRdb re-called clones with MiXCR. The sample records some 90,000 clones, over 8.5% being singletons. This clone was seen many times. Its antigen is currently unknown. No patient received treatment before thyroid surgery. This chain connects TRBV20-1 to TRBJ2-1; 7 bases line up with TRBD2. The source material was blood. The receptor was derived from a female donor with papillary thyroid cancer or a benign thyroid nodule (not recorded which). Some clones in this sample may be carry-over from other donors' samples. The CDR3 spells CSARGASGYNEQFF. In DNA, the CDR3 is TGCAGTGCTAGAGGGGCTAGCGGATACAATGAGCAGTTCTTC.